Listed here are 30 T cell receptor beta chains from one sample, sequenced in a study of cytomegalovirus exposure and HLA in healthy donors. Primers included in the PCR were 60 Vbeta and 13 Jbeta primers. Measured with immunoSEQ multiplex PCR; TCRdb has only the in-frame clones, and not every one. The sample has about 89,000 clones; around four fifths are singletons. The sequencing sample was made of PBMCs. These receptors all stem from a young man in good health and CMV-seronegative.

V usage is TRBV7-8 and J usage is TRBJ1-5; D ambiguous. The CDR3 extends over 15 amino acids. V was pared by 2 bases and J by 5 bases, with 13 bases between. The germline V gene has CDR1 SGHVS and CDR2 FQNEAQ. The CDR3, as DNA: TGTGCCAGCAGCTTATTTTCAAGGCTAGATCAGCCCCAGCATTTT. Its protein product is CASSLFSRLDQPQHF. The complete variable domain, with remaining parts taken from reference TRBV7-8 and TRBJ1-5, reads GAGVSQSPRYKVAKRGQDVALRCDPISGHVSLFWYQQALGQGPEFLTYFQNEAQLDKSGLPSDRFFAERPEGSVSTLKIQRTQQEDSAVYLCASSLFSRLDQPQHFGDGTRLSIL.

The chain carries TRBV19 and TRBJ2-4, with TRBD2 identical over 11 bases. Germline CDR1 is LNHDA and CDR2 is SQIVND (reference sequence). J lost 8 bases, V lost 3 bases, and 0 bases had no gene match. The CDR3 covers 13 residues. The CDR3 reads CASSMGLADIQYF. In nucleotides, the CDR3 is TGTGCCAGTAGTATGGGACTAGCGGACATTCAGTACTTC.

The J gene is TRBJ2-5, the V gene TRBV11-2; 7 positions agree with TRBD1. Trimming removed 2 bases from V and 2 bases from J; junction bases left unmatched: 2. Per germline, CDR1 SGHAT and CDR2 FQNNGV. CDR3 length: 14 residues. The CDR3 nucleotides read TGTGCCAGCAGCTTAAGGGACAGTCAAGAGACCCAGTACTTC. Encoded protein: CASSLRDSQETQYF. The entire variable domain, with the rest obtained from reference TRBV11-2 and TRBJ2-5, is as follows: EAGVAQSPRYKIIEKRQSVAFWCNPISGHATLYWYQQILGQGPKLLIQFQNNGVVDDSQLPKDRFSAERLKGVDSTLKIQPAKLEDSAVYLCASSLRDSQETQYFGPGTRLLVL.

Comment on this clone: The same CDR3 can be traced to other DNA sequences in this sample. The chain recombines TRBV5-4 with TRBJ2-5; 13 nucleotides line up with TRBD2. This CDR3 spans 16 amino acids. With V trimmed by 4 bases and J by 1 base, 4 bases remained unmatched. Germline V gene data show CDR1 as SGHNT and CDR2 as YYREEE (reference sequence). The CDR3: CASSPRLAGGQETQYF. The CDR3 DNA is TGTGCCAGCAGCCCCCGACTAGCGGGGGGCCAAGAGACCCAGTACTTC. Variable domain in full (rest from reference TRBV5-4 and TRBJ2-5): ETGVTQSPTHLIKTRGQQVTLRCSSQSGHNTVSWYQQALGQGPQFIFQYYREEENGRGNFPPRFSGLQFPNYSSELNVNALELDDSALYLCASSPRLAGGQETQYFGPGTRLLVL.

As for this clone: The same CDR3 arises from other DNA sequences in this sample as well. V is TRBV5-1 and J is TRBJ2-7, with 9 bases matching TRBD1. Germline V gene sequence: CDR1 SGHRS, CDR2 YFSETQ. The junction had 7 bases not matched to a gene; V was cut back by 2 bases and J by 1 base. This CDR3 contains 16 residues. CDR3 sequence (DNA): TGCGCCAGCAGCTTAGCCCCGGGACAGGGATCCTACGAGCAGTACTTC. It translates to CASSLAPGQGSYEQYF.

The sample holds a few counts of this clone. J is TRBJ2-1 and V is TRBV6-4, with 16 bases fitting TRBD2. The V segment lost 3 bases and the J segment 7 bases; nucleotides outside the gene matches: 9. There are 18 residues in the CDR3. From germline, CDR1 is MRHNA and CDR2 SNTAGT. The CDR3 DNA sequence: TGTGCCAGCAGTGATACACCCGGGACTAGCGGGGGGGCAAATGAGCAGTTCTTC. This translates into CASSDTPGTSGGANEQFF.

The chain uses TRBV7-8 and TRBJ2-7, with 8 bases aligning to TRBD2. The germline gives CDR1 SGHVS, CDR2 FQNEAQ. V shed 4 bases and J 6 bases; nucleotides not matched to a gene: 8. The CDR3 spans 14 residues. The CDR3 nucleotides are TGTGCCAGCAGCTCACCGGGACTAGGATCCGAGCAGTACTTC. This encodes CASSSPGLGSEQYF. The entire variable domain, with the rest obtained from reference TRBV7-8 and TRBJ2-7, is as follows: GAGVSQSPRYKVAKRGQDVALRCDPISGHVSLFWYQQALGQGPEFLTYFQNEAQLDKSGLPSDRFFAERPEGSVSTLKIQRTQQEDSAVYLCASSSPGLGSEQYFGPGTRLTVT.

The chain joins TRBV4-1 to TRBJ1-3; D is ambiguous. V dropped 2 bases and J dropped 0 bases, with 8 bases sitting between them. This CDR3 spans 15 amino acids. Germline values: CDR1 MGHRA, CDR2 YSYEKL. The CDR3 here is CASSQRRDSGNTIYF. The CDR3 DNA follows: TGCGCCAGCAGCCAAAGGCGGGACTCTGGAAACACCATATATTTT.

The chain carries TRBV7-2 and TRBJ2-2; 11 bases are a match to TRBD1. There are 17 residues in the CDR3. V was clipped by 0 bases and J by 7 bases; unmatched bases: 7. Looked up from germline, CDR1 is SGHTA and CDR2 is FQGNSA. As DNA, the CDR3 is TGTGCCAGCAGCTTAGCCAGGACAGGGGGCTGGGTCGGGGAGCTGTTTTTT. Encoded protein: CASSLARTGGWVGELFF.

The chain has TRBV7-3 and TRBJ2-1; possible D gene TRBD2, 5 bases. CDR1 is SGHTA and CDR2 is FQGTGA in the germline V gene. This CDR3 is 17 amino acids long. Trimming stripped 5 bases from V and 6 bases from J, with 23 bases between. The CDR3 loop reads CASSPSFGEFPVNEQFF. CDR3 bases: TGTGCCAGCAGCCCCTCTTTTGGGGAGTTCCCTGTCAATGAGCAGTTCTTC.

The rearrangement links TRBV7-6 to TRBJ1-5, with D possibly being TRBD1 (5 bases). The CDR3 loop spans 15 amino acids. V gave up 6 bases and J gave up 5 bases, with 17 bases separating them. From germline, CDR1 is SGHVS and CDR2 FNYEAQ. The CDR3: CASSPLSGGDQPQHF. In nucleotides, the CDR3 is TGTGCCAGCAGTCCTCTCAGTGGGGGGGATCAGCCCCAGCATTTT.

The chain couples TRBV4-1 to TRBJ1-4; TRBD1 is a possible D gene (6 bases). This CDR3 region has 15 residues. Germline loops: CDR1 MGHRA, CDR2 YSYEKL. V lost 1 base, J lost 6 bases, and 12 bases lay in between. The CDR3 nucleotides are TGCGCCAGCAGCCAAGTCCAGGGGTCGTATGAAAAACTGTTTTTT. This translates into CASSQVQGSYEKLFF.

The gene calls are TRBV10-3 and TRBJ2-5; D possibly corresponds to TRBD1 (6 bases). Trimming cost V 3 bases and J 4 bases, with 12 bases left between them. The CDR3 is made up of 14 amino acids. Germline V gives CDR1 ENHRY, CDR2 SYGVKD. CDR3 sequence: CAISDRVRGETQYF. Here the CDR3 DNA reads TGTGCCATCAGTGACCGGGTCAGGGGAGAGACCCAGTACTTC.

The CDR3 here is CASSSDPLEANEKLFF. Written as DNA, the CDR3 is TGCGCCAGCAGCTCCGATCCCCTGGAGGCTAATGAAAAACTGTTTTTT. This sequence joins TRBV5-1 and TRBJ1-4; D unresolved. CDR3 size: 16 residues. From germline, CDR1 is SGHRS and CDR2 YFSETQ. The V end lost 3 bases, the J end lost 3 bases, and 15 bases lay between the germline ends.

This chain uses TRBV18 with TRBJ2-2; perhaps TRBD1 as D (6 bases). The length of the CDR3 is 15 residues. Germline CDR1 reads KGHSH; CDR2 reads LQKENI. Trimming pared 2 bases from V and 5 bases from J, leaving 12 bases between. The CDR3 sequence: CASSPRTDTTGELFF. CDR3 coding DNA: TGTGCCAGCTCACCAAGGACAGACACAACCGGGGAGCTGTTTTTT.

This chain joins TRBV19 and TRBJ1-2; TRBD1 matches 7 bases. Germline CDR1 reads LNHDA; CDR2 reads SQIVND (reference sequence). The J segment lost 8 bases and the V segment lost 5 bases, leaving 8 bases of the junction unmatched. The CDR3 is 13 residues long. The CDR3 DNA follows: TGTGCCAGTAGTCCCCGGACAGGCGGCGGCTACACCTTC. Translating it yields CASSPRTGGGYTF.

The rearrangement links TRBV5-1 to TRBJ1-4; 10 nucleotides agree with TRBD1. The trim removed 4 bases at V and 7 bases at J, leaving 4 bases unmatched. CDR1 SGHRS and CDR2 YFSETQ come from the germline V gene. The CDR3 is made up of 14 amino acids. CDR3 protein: CASSPDRGGEKLFF. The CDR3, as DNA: TGCGCCAGCAGCCCGGACAGGGGGGGTGAAAAACTGTTTTTT.

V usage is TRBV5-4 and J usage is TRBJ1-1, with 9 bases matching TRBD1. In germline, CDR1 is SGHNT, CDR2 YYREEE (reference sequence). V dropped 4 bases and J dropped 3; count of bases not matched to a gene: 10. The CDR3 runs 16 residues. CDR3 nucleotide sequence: TGTGCCAGCAGCAAAGGACAGGGGCGGTTAGACACTGAAGCTTTCTTT. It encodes CASSKGQGRLDTEAFF. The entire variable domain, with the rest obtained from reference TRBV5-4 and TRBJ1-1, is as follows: ETGVTQSPTHLIKTRGQQVTLRCSSQSGHNTVSWYQQALGQGPQFIFQYYREEENGRGNFPPRFSGLQFPNYSSELNVNALELDDSALYLCASSKGQGRLDTEAFFGQGTRLTVV.

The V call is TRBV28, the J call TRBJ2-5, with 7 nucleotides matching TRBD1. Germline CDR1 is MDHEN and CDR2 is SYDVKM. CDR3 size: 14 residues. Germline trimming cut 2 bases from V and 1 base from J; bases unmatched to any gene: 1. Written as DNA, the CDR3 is TGTGCCAGCAGTTTAACAGGGGCCCAAGAGACCCAGTACTTC. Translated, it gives CASSLTGAQETQYF.

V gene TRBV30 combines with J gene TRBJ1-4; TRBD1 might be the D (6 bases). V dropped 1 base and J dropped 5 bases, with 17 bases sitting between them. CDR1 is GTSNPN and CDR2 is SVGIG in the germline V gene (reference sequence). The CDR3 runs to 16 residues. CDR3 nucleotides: TGTGCCTGGAGTGCCGGTTGGGGGCAGGGGAATGAAAAACTGTTTTTT. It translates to CAWSAGWGQGNEKLFF.

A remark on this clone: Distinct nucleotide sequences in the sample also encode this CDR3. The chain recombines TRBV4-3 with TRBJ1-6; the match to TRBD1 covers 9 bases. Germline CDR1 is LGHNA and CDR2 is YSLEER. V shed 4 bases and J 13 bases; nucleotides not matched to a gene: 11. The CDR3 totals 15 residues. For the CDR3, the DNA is TGCGCCAGCAGCCCTCGGACAGGGGTGATGTCCCCCCTCCACTTT. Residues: CASSPRTGVMSPLHF.

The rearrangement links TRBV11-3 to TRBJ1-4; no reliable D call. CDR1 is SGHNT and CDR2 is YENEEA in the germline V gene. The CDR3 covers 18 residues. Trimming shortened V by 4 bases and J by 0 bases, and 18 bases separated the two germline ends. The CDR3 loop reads CASSSGDVWGATNEKLFF. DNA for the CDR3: TGTGCCAGCAGCTCGGGAGACGTTTGGGGTGCAACTAATGAAAAACTGTTTTTT.

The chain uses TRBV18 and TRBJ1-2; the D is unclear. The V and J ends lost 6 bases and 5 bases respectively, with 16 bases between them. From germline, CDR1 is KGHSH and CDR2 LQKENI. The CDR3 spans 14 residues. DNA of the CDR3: TGTGCCAGCTCTCGGCCGGGAGAAGAATATGGCTACACCTTC. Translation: CASSRPGEEYGYTF.

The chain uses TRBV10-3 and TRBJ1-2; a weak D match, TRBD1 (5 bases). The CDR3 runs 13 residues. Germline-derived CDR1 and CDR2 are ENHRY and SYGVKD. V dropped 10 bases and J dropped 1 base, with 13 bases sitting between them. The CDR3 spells CATSGTGNYGYTF. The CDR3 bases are TGTGCCACCTCCGGGACTGGTAACTATGGCTACACCTTC.

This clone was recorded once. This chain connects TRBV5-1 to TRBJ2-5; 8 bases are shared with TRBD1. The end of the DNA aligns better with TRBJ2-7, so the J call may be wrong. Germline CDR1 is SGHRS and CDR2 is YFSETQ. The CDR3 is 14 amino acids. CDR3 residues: CASSQGQAFYEQYF. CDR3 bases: TGCGCCAGCAGCCAGGGACAGGCTTTCTACGAGCAGTACTTC.

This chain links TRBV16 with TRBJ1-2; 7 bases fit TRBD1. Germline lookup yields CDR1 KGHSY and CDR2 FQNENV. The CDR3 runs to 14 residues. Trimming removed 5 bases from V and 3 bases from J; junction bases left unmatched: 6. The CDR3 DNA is TGTGCCAGCAGCGCTGGACAGGTGTACTATGGCTACACCTTC. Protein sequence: CASSAGQVYYGYTF.

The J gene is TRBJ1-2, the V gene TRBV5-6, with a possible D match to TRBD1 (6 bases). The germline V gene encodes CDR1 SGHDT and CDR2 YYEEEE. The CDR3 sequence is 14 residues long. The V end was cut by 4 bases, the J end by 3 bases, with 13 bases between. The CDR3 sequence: CASSGQPGDYGYTF. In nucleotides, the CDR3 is TGTGCCAGCAGCGGACAGCCGGGCGACTATGGCTACACCTTC.

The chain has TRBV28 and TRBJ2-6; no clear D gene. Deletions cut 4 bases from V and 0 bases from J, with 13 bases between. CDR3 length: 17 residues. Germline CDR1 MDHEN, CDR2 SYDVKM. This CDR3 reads CASSYPVRNSGANVLTF. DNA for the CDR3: TGTGCCAGCAGTTACCCGGTCCGTAACTCTGGGGCCAACGTCCTGACTTTC.

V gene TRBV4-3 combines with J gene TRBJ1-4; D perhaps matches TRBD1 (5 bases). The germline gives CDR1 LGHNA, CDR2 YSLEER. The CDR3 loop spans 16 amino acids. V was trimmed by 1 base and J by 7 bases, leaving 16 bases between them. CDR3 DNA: TGCGCCAGCAGCCAAGTTTTGGGACTCGATGGTGAAAAACTGTTTTTT. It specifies CASSQVLGLDGEKLFF.

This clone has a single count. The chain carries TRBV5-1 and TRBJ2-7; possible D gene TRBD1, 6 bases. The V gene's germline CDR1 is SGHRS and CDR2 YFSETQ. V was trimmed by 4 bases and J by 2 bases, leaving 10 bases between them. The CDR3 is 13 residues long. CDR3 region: CASSLTGTYEQYF. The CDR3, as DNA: TGCGCCAGCAGCCTAACAGGGACCTACGAGCAGTACTTC.